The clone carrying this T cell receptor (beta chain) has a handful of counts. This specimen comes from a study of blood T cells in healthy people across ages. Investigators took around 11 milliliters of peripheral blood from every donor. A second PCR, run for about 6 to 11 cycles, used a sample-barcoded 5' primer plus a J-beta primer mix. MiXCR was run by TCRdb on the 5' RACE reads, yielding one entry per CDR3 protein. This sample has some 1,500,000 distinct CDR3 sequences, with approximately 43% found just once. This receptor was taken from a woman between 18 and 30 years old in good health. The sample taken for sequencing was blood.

The CDR3 nucleotides read TGTGCCAGCAACGAAGCGGGAGTGAATGAGCAGTTCTTC. Protein product: CASNEAGVNEQFF. V gene TRBV7-2 combines with J gene TRBJ2-1, with 8 bases fitting TRBD2. The CDR3 spans 13 residues. Unmatched junction bases numbered 6, after V lost 7 bases and J lost 7 bases. Per the germline V gene, CDR1 is SGHTA and CDR2 is FQGNSA.